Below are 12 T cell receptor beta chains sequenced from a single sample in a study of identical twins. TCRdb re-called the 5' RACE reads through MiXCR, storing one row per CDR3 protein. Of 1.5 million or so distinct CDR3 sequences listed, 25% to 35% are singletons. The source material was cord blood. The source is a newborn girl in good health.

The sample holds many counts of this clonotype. CDR3 protein: CASSQDRTSYEQYF. The CDR3 nucleotides read TGCGCCAGCAGCCAAGATCGCACCTCCTACGAGCAGTACTTC. The rearrangement links TRBV4-1 to TRBJ2-7; D remains ambiguous. Germline-derived CDR1 and CDR2 are MGHRA and YSYEKL. This CDR3 comprises 14 residues. V gave up 0 bases and J gave up 0 bases, with 6 bases separating them.

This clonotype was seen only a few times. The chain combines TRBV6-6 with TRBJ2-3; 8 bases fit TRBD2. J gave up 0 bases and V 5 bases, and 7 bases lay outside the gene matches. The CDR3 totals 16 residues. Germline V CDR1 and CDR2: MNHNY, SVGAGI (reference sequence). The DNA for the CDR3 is TGTGCCAGCAGTAGCGGGGGCTTCACTAGCACAGATACGCAGTATTTT. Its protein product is CASSSGGFTSTDTQYF.

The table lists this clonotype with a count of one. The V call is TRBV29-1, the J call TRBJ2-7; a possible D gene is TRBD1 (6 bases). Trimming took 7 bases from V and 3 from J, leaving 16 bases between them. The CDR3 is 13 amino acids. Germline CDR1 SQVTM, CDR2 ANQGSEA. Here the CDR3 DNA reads TGCAGCGCTGCCCGACAACAGGGCTACGAGCAGTACTTC. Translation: CSAARQQGYEQYF.

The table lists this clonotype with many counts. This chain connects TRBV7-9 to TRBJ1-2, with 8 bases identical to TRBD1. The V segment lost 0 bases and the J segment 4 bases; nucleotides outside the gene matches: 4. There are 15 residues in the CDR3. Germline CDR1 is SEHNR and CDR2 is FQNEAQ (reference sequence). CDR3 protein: CASSLAGQVFYGYTF. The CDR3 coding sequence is TGTGCCAGCAGCTTAGCGGGACAGGTTTTCTATGGCTACACCTTC. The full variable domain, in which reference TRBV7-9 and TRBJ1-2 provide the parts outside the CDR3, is DTGVSQNPRHKITKRGQNVTFRCDPISEHNRLYWYRQTLGQGPEFLTYFQNEAQLEKSRLLSDRFSAERPKGSFSTLEIQRTEQGDSAMYLCASSLAGQVFYGYTFGSGTRLTVV.

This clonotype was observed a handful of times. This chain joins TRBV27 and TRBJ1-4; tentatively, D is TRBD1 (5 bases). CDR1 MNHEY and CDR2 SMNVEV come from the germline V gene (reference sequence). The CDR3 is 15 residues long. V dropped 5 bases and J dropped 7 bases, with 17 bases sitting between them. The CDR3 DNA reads TGTGCCAGCAGTCTCGGGACGGGAGTGGGTGAAAAACTGTTTTTT. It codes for CASSLGTGVGEKLFF.

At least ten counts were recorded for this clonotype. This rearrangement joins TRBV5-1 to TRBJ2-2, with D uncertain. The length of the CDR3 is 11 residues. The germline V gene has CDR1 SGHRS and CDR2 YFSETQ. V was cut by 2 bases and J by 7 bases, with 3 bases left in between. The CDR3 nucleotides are TGCGCCAGCAGCTTCGTCGGGGAGCTGTTTTTT. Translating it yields CASSFVGELFF.

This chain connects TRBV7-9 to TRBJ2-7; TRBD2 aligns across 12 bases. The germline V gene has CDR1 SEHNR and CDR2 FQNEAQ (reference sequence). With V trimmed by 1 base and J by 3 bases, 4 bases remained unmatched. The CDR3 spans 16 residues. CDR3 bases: TGTGCCAGCAGCTTAGTGACTAGCGGGAGATTCTACGAGCAGTACTTC. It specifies CASSLVTSGRFYEQYF.

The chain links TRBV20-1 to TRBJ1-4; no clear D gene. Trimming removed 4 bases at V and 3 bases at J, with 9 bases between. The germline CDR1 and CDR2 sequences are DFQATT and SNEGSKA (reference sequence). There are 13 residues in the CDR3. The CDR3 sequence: CSATQSANEKLFF. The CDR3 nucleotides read TGCAGTGCTACGCAGTCAGCTAATGAAAAACTGTTTTTT.

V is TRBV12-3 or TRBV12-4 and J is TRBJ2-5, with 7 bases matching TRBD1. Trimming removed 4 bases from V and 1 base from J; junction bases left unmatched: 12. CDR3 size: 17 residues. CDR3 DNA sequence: TGTGCCAGCAGTTCGCCACTGTCTTACAGGGGCCAAGAGACCCAGTACTTC. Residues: CASSSPLSYRGQETQYF.

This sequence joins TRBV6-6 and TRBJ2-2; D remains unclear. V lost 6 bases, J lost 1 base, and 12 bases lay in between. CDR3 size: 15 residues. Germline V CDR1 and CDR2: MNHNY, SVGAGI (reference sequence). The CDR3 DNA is TGTGCCAGCAGGCGATACAAGGGGAACACCGGGGAGCTGTTTTTT. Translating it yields CASRRYKGNTGELFF.

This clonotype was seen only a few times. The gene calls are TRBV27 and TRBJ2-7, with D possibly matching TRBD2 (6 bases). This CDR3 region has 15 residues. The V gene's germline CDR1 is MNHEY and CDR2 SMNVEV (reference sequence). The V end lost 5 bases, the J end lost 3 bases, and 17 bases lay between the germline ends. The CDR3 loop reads CASSRGGTAYYEQYF. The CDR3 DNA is TGTGCCAGCAGTCGGGGCGGGACCGCTTACTACGAGCAGTACTTC.

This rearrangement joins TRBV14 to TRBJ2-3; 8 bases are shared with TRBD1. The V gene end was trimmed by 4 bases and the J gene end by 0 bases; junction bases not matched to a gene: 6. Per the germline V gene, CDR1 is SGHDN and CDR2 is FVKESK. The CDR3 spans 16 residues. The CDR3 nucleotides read TGTGCCAGCAGCCGGATTCGACAGGGGAGCACAGATACGCAGTATTTT. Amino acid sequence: CASSRIRQGSTDTQYF.